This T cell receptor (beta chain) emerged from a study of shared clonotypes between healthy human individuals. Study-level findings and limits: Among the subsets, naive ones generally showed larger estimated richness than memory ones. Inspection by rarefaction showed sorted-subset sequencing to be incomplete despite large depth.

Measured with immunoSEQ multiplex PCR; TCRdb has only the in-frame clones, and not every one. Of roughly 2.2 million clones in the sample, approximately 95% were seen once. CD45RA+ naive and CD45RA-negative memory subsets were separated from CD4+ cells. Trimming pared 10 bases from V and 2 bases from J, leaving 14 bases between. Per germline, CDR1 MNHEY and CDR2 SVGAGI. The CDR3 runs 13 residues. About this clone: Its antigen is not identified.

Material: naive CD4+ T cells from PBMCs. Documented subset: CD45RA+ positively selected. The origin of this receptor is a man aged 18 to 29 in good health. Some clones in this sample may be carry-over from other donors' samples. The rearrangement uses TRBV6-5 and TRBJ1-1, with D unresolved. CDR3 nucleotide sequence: TGTGCCACCCTCCGTGTAGGAAACACTGAAGCTTTCTTT. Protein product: CATLRVGNTEAFF.